This is a list of T cell receptor beta chains from one sample in a study of T cell repertoires in cytomegalovirus infection. TCRdb processed the reads anew with MiXCR; each CDR3 protein has one entry. The table records fewer than 550,000 distinct CDR3 sequences, about 11% of them present only once. Source material: PBMCs. These receptors originate from a human donor in good health (CMV status not recorded). Some clones in this sample may be carry-over from other donors' samples. The CDR3 runs from the conserved cysteine through the conserved F or W. A D gene is named only where the DNA matches it firmly. Clone size appears in some rows only: once, few, many, or a class for an expanded clone.

j_call: TRBJ2-7; d_call: .; clone_size: many; v_call: TRBV7-9; cdr3_nt: TGTGCCAGCAGCTCCGCTGACAGGCCCTACGAGCAGTACTTC; cdr3_aa: CASSSADRPYEQYF
j_call: TRBJ1-6; d_call: TRBD1; clone_size: .; v_call: TRBV3-1; cdr3_nt: TGTGCCAACAGCTATGGTGTTCCCCCCGGGACAGGGTATAATTCACCCCTCCACTTT; cdr3_aa: CANSYGVPPGTGYNSPLHF
j_call: TRBJ2-7; d_call: TRBD1; clone_size: .; v_call: TRBV30; cdr3_nt: TGTGCCTGGAGTTTGGGACAGTTCGGCGAGCAGTACTTC; cdr3_aa: CAWSLGQFGEQYF
j_call: TRBJ2-7; d_call: .; clone_size: few; v_call: TRBV13; cdr3_nt: TGTGCCAGCAGCTCGTCGGGGGGACAGACTTACGAGCAGTACTTC; cdr3_aa: CASSSSGGQTYEQYF
j_call: TRBJ2-3; d_call: .; clone_size: few; v_call: TRBV12-3/TRBV12-4; cdr3_nt: TGTGCCAGCAGGCTAGACCTAACCCCCACGGATACGCAGTATTTT; cdr3_aa: CASRLDLTPTDTQYF
j_call: TRBJ2-7; d_call: TRBD2; clone_size: few; v_call: TRBV7-9; cdr3_nt: TGTGCCAGCAGCCATAGCGGGAGGGGTAGCTACGAGCAGTACTTC; cdr3_aa: CASSHSGRGSYEQYF
j_call: TRBJ2-1; d_call: .; clone_size: few; v_call: TRBV10-3; cdr3_nt: TGTGCCATCAGTGAGTCGTCTTTGGATGAGCAGTTCTTC; cdr3_aa: CAISESSLDEQFF
j_call: TRBJ2-1; d_call: .; clone_size: many; v_call: TRBV28; cdr3_nt: TGTGCCATTCTAGGCTACAATGAGCAGTTCTTC; cdr3_aa: CAILGYNEQFF
j_call: TRBJ2-7; d_call: .; clone_size: many; v_call: TRBV11-2; cdr3_nt: TGTGCCAGCAGCGCCCTTATAGGCGGCTACGAGCAGTACTTC; cdr3_aa: CASSALIGGYEQYF
j_call: TRBJ2-6; d_call: .; clone_size: .; v_call: TRBV10-3; cdr3_nt: TGTGCCATCCGCTCTGGGGCCAACGTCCTGACTTTC; cdr3_aa: CAIRSGANVLTF
j_call: TRBJ2-2; d_call: .; clone_size: few; v_call: TRBV28; cdr3_nt: TGTGCCAGCAGTTTTAGTCTGAACACCGGGGAGCTGTTTTTT; cdr3_aa: CASSFSLNTGELFF
j_call: TRBJ1-3; d_call: .; clone_size: .; v_call: TRBV28; cdr3_nt: TGTGCCAGCAGTCTACAGGGTGCCTTCTCTGGAAACACCATATATTTT; cdr3_aa: CASSLQGAFSGNTIYF